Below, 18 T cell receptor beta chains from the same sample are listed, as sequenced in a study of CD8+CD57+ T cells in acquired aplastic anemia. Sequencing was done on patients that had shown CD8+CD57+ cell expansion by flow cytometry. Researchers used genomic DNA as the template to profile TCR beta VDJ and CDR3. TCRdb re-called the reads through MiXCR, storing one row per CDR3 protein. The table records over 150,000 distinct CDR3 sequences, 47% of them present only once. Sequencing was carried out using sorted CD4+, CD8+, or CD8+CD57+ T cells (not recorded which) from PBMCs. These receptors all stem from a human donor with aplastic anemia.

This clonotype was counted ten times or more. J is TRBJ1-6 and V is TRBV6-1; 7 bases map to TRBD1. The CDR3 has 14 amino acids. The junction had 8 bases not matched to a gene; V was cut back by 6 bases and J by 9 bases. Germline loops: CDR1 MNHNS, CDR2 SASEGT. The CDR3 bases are TGTGCCAGCAGACTAGGGGGCGAATCTTCACCCCTCCACTTT. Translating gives CASRLGGESSPLHF.

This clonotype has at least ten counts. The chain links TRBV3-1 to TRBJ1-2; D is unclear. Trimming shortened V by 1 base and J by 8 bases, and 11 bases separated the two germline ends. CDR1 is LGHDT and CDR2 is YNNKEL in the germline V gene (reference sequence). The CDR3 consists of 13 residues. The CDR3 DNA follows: TGTGCCAGCAGCCAAGGAGGAGCGAGCGGCTACACCTTC. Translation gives CASSQGGASGYTF.

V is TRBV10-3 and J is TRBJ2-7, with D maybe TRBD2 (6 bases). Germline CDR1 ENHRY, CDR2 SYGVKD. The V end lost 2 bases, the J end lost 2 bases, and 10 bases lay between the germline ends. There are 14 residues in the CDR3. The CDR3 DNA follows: TGTGCCATCAGTGAGGCGGGACGCACCTACGAGCAGTACTTC. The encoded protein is CAISEAGRTYEQYF.

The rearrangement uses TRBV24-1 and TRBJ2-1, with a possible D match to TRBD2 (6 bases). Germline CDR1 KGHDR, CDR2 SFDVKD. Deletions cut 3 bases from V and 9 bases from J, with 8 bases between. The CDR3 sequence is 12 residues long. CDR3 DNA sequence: TGTGCCACCAGTGATCTCGGGAGTGAGCAGTTCTTC. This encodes CATSDLGSEQFF.

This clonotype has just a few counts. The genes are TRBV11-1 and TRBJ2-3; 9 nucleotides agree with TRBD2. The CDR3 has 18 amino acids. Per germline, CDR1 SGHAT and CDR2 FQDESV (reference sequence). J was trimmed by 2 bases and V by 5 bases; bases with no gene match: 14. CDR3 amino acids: CASSPDEFSGGNTDTQYF. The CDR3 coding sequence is TGTGCCAGCAGCCCCGATGAATTTAGCGGGGGAAACACAGATACGCAGTATTTT.

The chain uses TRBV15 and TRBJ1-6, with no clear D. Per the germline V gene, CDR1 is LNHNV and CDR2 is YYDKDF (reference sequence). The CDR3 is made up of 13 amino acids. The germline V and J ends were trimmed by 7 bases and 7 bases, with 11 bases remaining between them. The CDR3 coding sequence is TGTGCCACCACTCTTTCCACGAATTCACCCCTCCACTTT. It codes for CATTLSTNSPLHF.

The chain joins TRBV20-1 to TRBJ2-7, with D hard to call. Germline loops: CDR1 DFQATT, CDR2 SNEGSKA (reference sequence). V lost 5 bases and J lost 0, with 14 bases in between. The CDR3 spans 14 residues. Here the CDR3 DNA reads TGCAGTGCTTTTCCGGGTACCGGCTCCTACGAGCAGTACTTC. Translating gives CSAFPGTGSYEQYF.

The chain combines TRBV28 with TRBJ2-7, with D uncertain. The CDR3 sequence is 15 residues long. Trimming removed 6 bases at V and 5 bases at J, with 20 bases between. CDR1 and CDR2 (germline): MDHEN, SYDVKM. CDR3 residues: CASSPPKLSINEQYF. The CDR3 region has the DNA TGTGCCAGCAGCCCGCCAAAGCTGTCTATCAACGAGCAGTACTTC.

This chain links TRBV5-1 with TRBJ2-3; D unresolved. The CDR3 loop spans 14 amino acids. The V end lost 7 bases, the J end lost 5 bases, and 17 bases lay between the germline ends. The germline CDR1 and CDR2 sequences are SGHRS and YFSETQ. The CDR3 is CASSDGNSGDTQYF. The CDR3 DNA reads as TGCGCCAGCTCGGATGGGAATTCGGGAGATACGCAGTATTTT.

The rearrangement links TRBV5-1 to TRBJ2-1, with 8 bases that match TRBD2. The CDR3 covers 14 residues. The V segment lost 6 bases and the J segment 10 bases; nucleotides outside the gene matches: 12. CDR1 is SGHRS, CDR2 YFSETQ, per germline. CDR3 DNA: TGCGCCAGCATCGCAGCAGCGGGAGTTCGGGAGCAGTTCTTC. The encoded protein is CASIAAAGVREQFF.

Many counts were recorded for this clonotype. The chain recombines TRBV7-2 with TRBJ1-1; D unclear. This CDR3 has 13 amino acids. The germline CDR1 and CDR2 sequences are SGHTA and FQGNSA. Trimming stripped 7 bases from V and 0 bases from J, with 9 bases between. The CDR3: CASILNLNTEAFF. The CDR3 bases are TGTGCCAGCATATTAAATTTGAACACTGAAGCTTTCTTT.

Written as DNA, the CDR3 is TGTGCCATCAGTGTATCTACGGGGAACTATGGCTACACCTTC. Residues: CAISVSTGNYGYTF. The chain recombines TRBV10-3 with TRBJ1-2; D unclear. Trimming removed 4 bases at V and 2 bases at J, with 11 bases between. Germline V gene sequence: CDR1 ENHRY, CDR2 SYGVKD. The CDR3 length is 14 residues.

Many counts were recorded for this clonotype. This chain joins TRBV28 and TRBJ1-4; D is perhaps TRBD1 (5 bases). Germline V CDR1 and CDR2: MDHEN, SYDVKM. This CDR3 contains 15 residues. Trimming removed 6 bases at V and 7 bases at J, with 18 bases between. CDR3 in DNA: TGTGCCAGCAGGGGGCAGGGAACGCGTAGTGAAAAACTGTTTTTT. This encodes CASRGQGTRSEKLFF. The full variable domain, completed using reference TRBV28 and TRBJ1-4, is DVKVTQSSRYLVKRTGEKVFLECVQDMDHENMFWYRQDPGLGLRLIYFSYDVKMKEKGDIPEGYSVSREKKERFSLILESASTNQTSMYLCASRGQGTRSEKLFFGSGTQLSVL.

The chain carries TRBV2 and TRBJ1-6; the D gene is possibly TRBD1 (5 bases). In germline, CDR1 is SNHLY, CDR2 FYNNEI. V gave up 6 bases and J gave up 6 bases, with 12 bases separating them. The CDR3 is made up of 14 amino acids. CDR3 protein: CASRHRGLNSPLHF. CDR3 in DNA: TGTGCCAGCAGACACCGGGGCCTTAATTCACCCCTCCACTTT.

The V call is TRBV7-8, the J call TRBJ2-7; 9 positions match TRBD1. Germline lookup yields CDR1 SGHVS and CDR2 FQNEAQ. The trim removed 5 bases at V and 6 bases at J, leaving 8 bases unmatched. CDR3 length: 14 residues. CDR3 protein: CASSTGTGLGEQYF. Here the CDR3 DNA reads TGTGCCAGCAGCACCGGGACAGGGCTGGGCGAGCAGTACTTC.

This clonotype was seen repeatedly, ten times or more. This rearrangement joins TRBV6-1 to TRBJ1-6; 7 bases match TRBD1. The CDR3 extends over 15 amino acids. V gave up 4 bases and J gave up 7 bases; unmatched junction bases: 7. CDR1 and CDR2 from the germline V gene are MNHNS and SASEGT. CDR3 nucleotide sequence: TGTGCCAGCAGTGCCCCGGGACAGCCAAATTCACCCCTCCACTTT. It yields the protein CASSAPGQPNSPLHF.

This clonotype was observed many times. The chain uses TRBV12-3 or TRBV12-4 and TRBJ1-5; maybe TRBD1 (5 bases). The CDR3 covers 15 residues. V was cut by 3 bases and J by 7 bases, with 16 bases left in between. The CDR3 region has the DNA TGTGCCAGCAGTTTGAGCAGGGAAGTAGGGCAGCCCCAGCATTTT. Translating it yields CASSLSREVGQPQHF.

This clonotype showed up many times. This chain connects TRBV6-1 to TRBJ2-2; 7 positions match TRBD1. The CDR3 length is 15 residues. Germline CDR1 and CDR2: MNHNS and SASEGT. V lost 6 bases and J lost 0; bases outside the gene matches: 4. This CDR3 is CASRPGTANTGELFF. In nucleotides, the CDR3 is TGTGCCAGCAGACCCGGGACAGCGAACACCGGGGAGCTGTTTTTT.